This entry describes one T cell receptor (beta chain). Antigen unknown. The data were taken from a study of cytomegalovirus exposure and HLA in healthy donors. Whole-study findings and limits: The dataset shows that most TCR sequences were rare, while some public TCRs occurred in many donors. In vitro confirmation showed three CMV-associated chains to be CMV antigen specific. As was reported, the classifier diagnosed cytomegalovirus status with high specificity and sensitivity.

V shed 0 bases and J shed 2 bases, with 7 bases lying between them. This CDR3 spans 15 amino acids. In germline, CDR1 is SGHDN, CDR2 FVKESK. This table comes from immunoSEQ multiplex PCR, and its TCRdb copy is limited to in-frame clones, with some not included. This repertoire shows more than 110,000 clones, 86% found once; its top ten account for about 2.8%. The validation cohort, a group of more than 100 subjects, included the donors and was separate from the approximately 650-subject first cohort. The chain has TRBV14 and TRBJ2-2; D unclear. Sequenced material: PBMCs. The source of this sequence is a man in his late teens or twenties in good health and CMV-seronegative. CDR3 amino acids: CASSQDRLNTGELFF. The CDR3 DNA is TGTGCCAGCAGCCAAGACCGACTTAACACCGGGGAGCTGTTTTTT.